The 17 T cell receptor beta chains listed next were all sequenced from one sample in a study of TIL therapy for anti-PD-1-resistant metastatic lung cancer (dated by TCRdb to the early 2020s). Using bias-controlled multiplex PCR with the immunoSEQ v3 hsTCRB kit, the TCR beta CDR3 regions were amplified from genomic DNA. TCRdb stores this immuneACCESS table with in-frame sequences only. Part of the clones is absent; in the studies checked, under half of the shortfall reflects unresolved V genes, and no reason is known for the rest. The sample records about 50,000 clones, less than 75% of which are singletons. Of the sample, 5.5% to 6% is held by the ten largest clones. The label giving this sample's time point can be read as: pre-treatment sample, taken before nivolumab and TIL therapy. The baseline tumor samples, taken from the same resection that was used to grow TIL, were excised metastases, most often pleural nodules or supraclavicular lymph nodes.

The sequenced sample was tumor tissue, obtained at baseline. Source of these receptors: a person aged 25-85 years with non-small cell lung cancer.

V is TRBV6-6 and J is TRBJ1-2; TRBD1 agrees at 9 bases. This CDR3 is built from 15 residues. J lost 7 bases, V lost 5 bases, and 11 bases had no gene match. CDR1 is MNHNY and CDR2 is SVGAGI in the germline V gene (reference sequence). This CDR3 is CASSPLQGARGGYTF. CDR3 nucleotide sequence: TGTGCCAGCAGTCCTCTACAGGGGGCGCGGGGTGGCTACACCTTC.

The CDR3 coding sequence is TGTGCCAGCAGACTAGCGGACTCCTCCTACAATGAGCAGTTCTTC. This sequence encodes CASRLADSSYNEQFF. The rearrangement links TRBV6-6 to TRBJ2-1; 8 bases match TRBD2. Germline CDR1 reads MNHNY; CDR2 reads SVGAGI (reference sequence). Losses at the gene ends were 6 bases for V and 0 bases for J; bases not matched to a gene: 4. CDR3 length: 15 residues.

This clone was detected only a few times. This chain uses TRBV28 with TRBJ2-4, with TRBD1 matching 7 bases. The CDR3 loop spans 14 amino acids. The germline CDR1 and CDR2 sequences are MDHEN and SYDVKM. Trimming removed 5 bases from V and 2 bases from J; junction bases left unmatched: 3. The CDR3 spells CASSVTGTKNIQYF. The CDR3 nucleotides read TGTGCCAGCAGTGTGACAGGGACCAAAAACATTCAGTACTTC.

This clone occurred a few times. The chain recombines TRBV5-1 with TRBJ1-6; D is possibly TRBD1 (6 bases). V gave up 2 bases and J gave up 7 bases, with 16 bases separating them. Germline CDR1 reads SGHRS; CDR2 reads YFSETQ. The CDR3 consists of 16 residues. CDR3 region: CASSFQQGSSNSPLHF. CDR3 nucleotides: TGCGCCAGCAGCTTCCAACAGGGATCCAGCAATTCACCCCTCCACTTT.

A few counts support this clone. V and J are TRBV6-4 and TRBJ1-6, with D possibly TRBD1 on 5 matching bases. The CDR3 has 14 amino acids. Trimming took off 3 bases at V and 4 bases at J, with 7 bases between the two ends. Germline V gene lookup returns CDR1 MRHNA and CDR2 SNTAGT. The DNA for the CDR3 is TGTGCCAGCAGTGAATCAGGGTATAATTCACCCCTCCACTTT. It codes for CASSESGYNSPLHF.

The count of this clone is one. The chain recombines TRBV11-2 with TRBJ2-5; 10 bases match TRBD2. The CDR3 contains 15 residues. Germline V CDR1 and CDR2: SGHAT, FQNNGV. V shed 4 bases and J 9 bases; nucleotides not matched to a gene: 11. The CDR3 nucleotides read TGTGCCAGCAGCTCTACTAGCGGGATAGAAGCGGCCCAGTACTTC. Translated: CASSSTSGIEAAQYF.

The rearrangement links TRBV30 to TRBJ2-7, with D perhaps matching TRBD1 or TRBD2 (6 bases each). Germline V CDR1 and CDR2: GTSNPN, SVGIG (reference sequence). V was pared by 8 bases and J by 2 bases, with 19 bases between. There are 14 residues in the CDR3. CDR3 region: CAGLGGPLPYEQYF. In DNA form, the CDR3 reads TGTGCCGGACTTGGGGGGCCACTTCCCTACGAGCAGTACTTC.

The CDR3 reads CASSLGHNQPQHF. CDR3 coding DNA: TGCGCCAGCAGCCTGGGACACAATCAGCCCCAGCATTTT. V usage is TRBV5-1 and J usage is TRBJ1-5; possibly TRBD1 for D (6 bases). Per the germline V gene, CDR1 is SGHRS and CDR2 is YFSETQ. Trimming removed 4 bases at V and 3 bases at J, with 8 bases between. The CDR3 sequence is 13 residues long.

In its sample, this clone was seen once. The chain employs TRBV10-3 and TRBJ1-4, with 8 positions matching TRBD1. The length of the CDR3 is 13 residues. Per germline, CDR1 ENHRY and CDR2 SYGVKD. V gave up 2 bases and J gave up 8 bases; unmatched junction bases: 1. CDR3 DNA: TGTGCCATCAGTGAGGACAGGGGAGAAAAACTGTTTTTT. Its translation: CAISEDRGEKLFF.

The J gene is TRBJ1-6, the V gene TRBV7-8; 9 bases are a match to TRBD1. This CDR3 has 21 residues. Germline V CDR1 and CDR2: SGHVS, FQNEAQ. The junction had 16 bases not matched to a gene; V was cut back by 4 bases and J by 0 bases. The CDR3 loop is CASSSEQGAFKGSSYNSPLHF. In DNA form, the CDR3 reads TGTGCCAGCAGCTCTGAACAGGGGGCATTCAAGGGGAGCTCCTATAATTCACCCCTCCACTTT.

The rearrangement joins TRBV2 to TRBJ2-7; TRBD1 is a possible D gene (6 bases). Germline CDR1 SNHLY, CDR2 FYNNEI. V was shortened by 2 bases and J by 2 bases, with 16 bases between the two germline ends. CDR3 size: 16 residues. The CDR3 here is CASSELGQNRAYEQYF. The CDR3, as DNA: TGTGCCAGCAGTGAACTCGGACAGAACAGAGCCTACGAGCAGTACTTC.

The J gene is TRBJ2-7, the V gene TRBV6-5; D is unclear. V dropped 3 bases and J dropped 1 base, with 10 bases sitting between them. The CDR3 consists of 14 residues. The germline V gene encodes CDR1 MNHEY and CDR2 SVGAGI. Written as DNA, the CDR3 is TGTGCCAGCAGTTATGGTTCGGTGTCCTACGAGCAGTACTTC. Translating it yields CASSYGSVSYEQYF.

The CDR3 region is CASSKEASHSYEQYF. For the CDR3, the DNA is TGTGCCAGCAGCAAAGAGGCATCCCACTCCTACGAGCAGTACTTC. The chain carries TRBV21-1 and TRBJ2-7. TRBV21-1 corresponds to a pseudogene. The CDR3 has 15 residues.

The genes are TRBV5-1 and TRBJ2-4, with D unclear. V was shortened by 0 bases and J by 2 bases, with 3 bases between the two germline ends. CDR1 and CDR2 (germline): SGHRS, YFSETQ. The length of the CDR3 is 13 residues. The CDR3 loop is CASSLGSKNIQYF. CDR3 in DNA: TGCGCCAGCAGCTTGGGTTCCAAAAACATTCAGTACTTC.

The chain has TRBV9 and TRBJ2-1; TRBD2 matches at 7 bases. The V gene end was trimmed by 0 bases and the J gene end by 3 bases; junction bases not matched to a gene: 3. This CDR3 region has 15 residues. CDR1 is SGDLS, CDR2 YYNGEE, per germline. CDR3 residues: CASSVASGYYNEQFF. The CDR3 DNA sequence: TGTGCCAGCAGCGTAGCTAGCGGCTACTACAATGAGCAGTTCTTC.

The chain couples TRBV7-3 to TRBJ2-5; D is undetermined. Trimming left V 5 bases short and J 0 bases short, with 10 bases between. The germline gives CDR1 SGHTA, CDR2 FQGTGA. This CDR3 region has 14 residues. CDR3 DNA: TGTGCCAGCAGCCCGCAGCCGTACCAAGAGACCCAGTACTTC. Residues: CASSPQPYQETQYF.

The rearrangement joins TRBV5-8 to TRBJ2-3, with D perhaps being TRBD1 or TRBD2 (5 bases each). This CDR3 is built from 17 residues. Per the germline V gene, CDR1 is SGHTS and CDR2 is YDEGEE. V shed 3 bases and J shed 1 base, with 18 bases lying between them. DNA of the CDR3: TGTGCCAGCAGCTACCTACTAGGGGTTGTGGGCACAGATACGCAGTATTTT. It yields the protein CASSYLLGVVGTDTQYF. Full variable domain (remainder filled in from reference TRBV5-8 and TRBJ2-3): EAGVTQSPTHLIKTRGQQATLRCSPISGHTSVYWYQQALGLGLQFLLWYDEGEERNRGNFPPRFSGRQFPNYSSELNVNALELEDSALYLCASSYLLGVVGTDTQYFGPGTRLTVL.